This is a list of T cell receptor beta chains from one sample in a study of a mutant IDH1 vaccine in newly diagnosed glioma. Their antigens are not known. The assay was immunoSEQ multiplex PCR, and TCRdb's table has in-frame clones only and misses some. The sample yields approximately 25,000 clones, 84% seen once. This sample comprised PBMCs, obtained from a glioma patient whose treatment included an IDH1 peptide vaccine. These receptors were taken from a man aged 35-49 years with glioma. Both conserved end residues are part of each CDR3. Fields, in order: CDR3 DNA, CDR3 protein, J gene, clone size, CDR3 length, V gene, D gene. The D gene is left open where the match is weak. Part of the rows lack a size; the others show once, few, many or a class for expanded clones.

CDR3nt: TGTGCCAGCAGCGTAGGTGAGTGGGGAGAGCTTTACGAGCAGTACTTC
CDR3aa: CASSVGEWGELYEQYF
j_gene: TRBJ2-7
abundance: .
len: 16
v_gene: TRBV9
d_gene: .

CDR3nt: TGTGCCAGCAGCCGGAACGACCAAGAGACCCAGTACTTC
CDR3aa: CASSRNDQETQYF
j_gene: TRBJ2-5
abundance: .
len: 13
v_gene: TRBV4-2
d_gene: .

CDR3nt: TGTGCCAGTATTATGGACGGGAATGAAAAACTGTTTTTT
CDR3aa: CASIMDGNEKLFF
j_gene: TRBJ1-4
abundance: .
len: 13
v_gene: TRBV2
d_gene: .

CDR3nt: TGTGCCAGCAGCTTGGCCGGCGCGGGAGGGGAGGAGACCCAGTACTTC
CDR3aa: CASSLAGAGGEETQYF
j_gene: TRBJ2-5
abundance: .
len: 16
v_gene: TRBV5-4
d_gene: TRBD2

CDR3nt: TGTGCCAGCAGGAGGCAGGGTGCAACCGGGGAGCTGTTTTTT
CDR3aa: CASRRQGATGELFF
j_gene: TRBJ2-2
abundance: .
len: 14
v_gene: TRBV27
d_gene: .

CDR3nt: TGTGCCACCAGCAGAGATGGCCGGGCCCTCGGGGAGCTGTTTTTT
CDR3aa: CATSRDGRALGELFF
j_gene: TRBJ2-2
abundance: .
len: 15
v_gene: TRBV15
d_gene: .

CDR3nt: TGTGCCAGCAGTAGGGGCGAAAAACTGTTTTTT
CDR3aa: CASSRGEKLFF
j_gene: TRBJ1-4
abundance: few
len: 11
v_gene: TRBV28
d_gene: .

CDR3nt: TGTGCCAGCAGCTTACAGGGCGGAAACGAGCAGTACTTC
CDR3aa: CASSLQGGNEQYF
j_gene: TRBJ2-7
abundance: .
len: 13
v_gene: TRBV7-3
d_gene: .

CDR3nt: TGCGCCAGCAGCCCGGGGACTAGCGCTAGAGAGACCCAGTACTTC
CDR3aa: CASSPGTSARETQYF
j_gene: TRBJ2-5
abundance: .
len: 15
v_gene: TRBV5-1
d_gene: TRBD2

CDR3nt: TGTGCCAGCAGTTTAGAGGGGACTAGGCAGTACTTC
CDR3aa: CASSLEGTRQYF
j_gene: TRBJ2-7
abundance: .
len: 12
v_gene: TRBV27
d_gene: TRBD2

CDR3nt: TGTGCCAGCAGCCCGACAGGGTTCTTTCGGGAGACCCAGTACTTC
CDR3aa: CASSPTGFFRETQYF
j_gene: TRBJ2-5
abundance: .
len: 15
v_gene: TRBV5-5
d_gene: TRBD1

CDR3nt: TGCGCCAGCAGGGATCACACAGCCGGGAATGAAAAACTGTTTTTT
CDR3aa: CASRDHTAGNEKLFF
j_gene: TRBJ1-4
abundance: .
len: 15
v_gene: TRBV5-1
d_gene: .

CDR3nt: TGTGCCAGCAGTGAAGGGGGTGTTCCCTCCTACGAGCAGTACTTC
CDR3aa: CASSEGGVPSYEQYF
j_gene: TRBJ2-7
abundance: few
len: 15
v_gene: TRBV6-1
d_gene: .

CDR3nt: TGTGCCATCAGGGGGACTAGCGGGAGTTGGAATGAGCAGTTCTTC
CDR3aa: CAIRGTSGSWNEQFF
j_gene: TRBJ2-1
abundance: .
len: 15
v_gene: TRBV10-3
d_gene: TRBD2

CDR3nt: TGTGCCATCAGTGGAGATGGCCCCTTAGCCAAAAACATTCAGTACTTC
CDR3aa: CAISGDGPLAKNIQYF
j_gene: TRBJ2-4
abundance: .
len: 16
v_gene: TRBV10-3
d_gene: .

CDR3nt: TGTGCCAGCAGCTTGTTTAGTACGGAGACCCAGTACTTC
CDR3aa: CASSLFSTETQYF
j_gene: TRBJ2-5
abundance: once
len: 13
v_gene: TRBV5-4
d_gene: .

CDR3nt: TGCGCCAGCAGTGTGGGGACTAGCTCCTACAATGAGCAGTTCTTC
CDR3aa: CASSVGTSSYNEQFF
j_gene: TRBJ2-1
abundance: .
len: 15
v_gene: TRBV10-1
d_gene: TRBD2

CDR3nt: TGTGCCAGCTCACCTTTCGGAGGGCCCCGGAACACCGGGGAGCTGTTTTTT
CDR3aa: CASSPFGGPRNTGELFF
j_gene: TRBJ2-2
abundance: .
len: 17
v_gene: TRBV18
d_gene: .

CDR3nt: TGTGCCAGCAGCCAATATCGGACAGGGGCCTACGAGCAGTACTTC
CDR3aa: CASSQYRTGAYEQYF
j_gene: TRBJ2-7
abundance: .
len: 15
v_gene: TRBV14
d_gene: TRBD1

CDR3nt: TGTGCCAGCAGTTTTCGCACCTACAATGAGCAGTTCTTC
CDR3aa: CASSFRTYNEQFF
j_gene: TRBJ2-1
abundance: .
len: 13
v_gene: TRBV27
d_gene: .

CDR3nt: TGTGCCAGCAGTGATTATGGGGGCGCGGGCACTGAAGCTTTCTTT
CDR3aa: CASSDYGGAGTEAFF
j_gene: TRBJ1-1
abundance: .
len: 15
v_gene: TRBV6-1
d_gene: .

CDR3nt: TGTGCCAGCAGCTTAGGTCATCCGAGGGGGCCCGGGGAGCTGTTTTTT
CDR3aa: CASSLGHPRGPGELFF
j_gene: TRBJ2-2
abundance: once
len: 16
v_gene: TRBV7-6
d_gene: TRBD1

CDR3nt: TGTGCCAGCGCCCAGGGGTTGGATTCCTACGAGCAGTACTTC
CDR3aa: CASAQGLDSYEQYF
j_gene: TRBJ2-7
abundance: .
len: 14
v_gene: TRBV6-5
d_gene: .

CDR3nt: TGTGCCAGCAGCCAAGTCATCGGGAGGAGCACAGATACGCAGTATTTT
CDR3aa: CASSQVIGRSTDTQYF
j_gene: TRBJ2-3
abundance: .
len: 16
v_gene: TRBV14
d_gene: TRBD2

CDR3nt: TGTGCCAGCTCACCAATCGTCGACACTGAAGCTTTCTTT
CDR3aa: CASSPIVDTEAFF
j_gene: TRBJ1-1
abundance: few
len: 13
v_gene: TRBV18
d_gene: .

CDR3nt: TGCGCCAGCAGTCACGGGGGAGGCTCTATGAACACTGAAGCTTTCTTT
CDR3aa: CASSHGGGSMNTEAFF
j_gene: TRBJ1-1
abundance: .
len: 16
v_gene: TRBV5-1
d_gene: .

CDR3nt: TGTGCCAGCAGTCCCTACAGGGGTCCCGGGGAGCTGTTTTTT
CDR3aa: CASSPYRGPGELFF
j_gene: TRBJ2-2
abundance: .
len: 14
v_gene: TRBV28
d_gene: TRBD1

CDR3nt: TGCGCCAGCACCCCCGGGACAGGGGGAGAGACCCAGTACTTC
CDR3aa: CASTPGTGGETQYF
j_gene: TRBJ2-5
abundance: .
len: 14
v_gene: TRBV5-1
d_gene: TRBD1

CDR3nt: TGTGCCAGCAGCAAAGGACGGTCCTACGAGCAGTACTTC
CDR3aa: CASSKGRSYEQYF
j_gene: TRBJ2-7
abundance: .
len: 13
v_gene: TRBV21-1
d_gene: .

CDR3nt: TGTGCCAGTAGTCCAGGACAGGGGTTATATAGCAATCAGCCCCAGCATTTT
CDR3aa: CASSPGQGLYSNQPQHF
j_gene: TRBJ1-5
abundance: .
len: 17
v_gene: TRBV19
d_gene: TRBD1

CDR3nt: TGTGCCACCGGGGGACTAGAAGAGACCCAGTACTTC
CDR3aa: CATGGLEETQYF
j_gene: TRBJ2-5
abundance: .
len: 12
v_gene: TRBV10-3
d_gene: TRBD2

CDR3nt: TGTGCCAGCAGCTTTTTCCGGGAGAGGGGTACGCAGTATTTT
CDR3aa: CASSFFRERGTQYF
j_gene: TRBJ2-3
abundance: .
len: 14
v_gene: TRBV7-9
d_gene: .

CDR3nt: TGCAGCGCCCTCGGGACGGGGAACACTGAAGCTTTCTTT
CDR3aa: CSALGTGNTEAFF
j_gene: TRBJ1-1
abundance: .
len: 13
v_gene: TRBV29-1
d_gene: .

CDR3nt: TGTGCCAGCGACTCTAATGAAAAACTGTTTTTT
CDR3aa: CASDSNEKLFF
j_gene: TRBJ1-4
abundance: .
len: 11
v_gene: TRBV6-1
d_gene: .

CDR3nt: TGCGCCAGCAGTCGCCCCAAGGGACACTCCAGTAGTGGCTACACCTTC
CDR3aa: CASSRPKGHSSSGYTF
j_gene: TRBJ1-2
abundance: .
len: 16
v_gene: TRBV23-1
d_gene: .

CDR3nt: TGTGCCAGCAGTCCGCGGGGTGGACGGGAATACGAGCAGTACTTC
CDR3aa: CASSPRGGREYEQYF
j_gene: TRBJ2-7
abundance: .
len: 15
v_gene: TRBV27
d_gene: .

CDR3nt: TGTGCCAGTAGTATGGAAGCCGGGACAGGGGGCGGTCAGCCCCAGCATTTT
CDR3aa: CASSMEAGTGGGQPQHF
j_gene: TRBJ1-5
abundance: .
len: 17
v_gene: TRBV19
d_gene: TRBD1

CDR3nt: TGCGCCAACCAGGAGGAAGATCAGCCCCAGCATTTT
CDR3aa: CANQEEDQPQHF
j_gene: TRBJ1-5
abundance: .
len: 12
v_gene: TRBV4-3
d_gene: .

CDR3nt: TGCGCCAGCAGCCGAACAGGGGCTGACAATCAGCCCCAGCATTTT
CDR3aa: CASSRTGADNQPQHF
j_gene: TRBJ1-5
abundance: .
len: 15
v_gene: TRBV4-1
d_gene: TRBD1

CDR3nt: TGCAGCGTTGAAAATTGGACAGGGTTCAACGAGCAGTACTTC
CDR3aa: CSVENWTGFNEQYF
j_gene: TRBJ2-7
abundance: .
len: 14
v_gene: TRBV29-1
d_gene: TRBD1

CDR3nt: TGTGCCAGCAAAGAACGGGTTGCTAATGAAAAACTGTTTTTT
CDR3aa: CASKERVANEKLFF
j_gene: TRBJ1-4
abundance: few
len: 14
v_gene: TRBV28
d_gene: .

CDR3nt: TGTGCCAGCTCACCACCCGACAGGAAAAAAGAAGCTTTCTTT
CDR3aa: CASSPPDRKKEAFF
j_gene: TRBJ1-1
abundance: .
len: 14
v_gene: TRBV18
d_gene: .

CDR3nt: TGTGCCAGCTCTAGCGGGAGGTTGTACGAGCAGTACTTC
CDR3aa: CASSSGRLYEQYF
j_gene: TRBJ2-7
abundance: .
len: 13
v_gene: TRBV27
d_gene: TRBD2

CDR3nt: TGTGCCAGCATGCTCGATCGGGGCACAGATACGCAGTATTTT
CDR3aa: CASMLDRGTDTQYF
j_gene: TRBJ2-3
abundance: few
len: 14
v_gene: TRBV11-2
d_gene: .

CDR3nt: TGTGCCAGCAGCTTACAACGGGGTCCCTCTGGAAACACCATATATTTT
CDR3aa: CASSLQRGPSGNTIYF
j_gene: TRBJ1-3
abundance: .
len: 16
v_gene: TRBV11-3
d_gene: .

CDR3nt: TGTGCCAGCAGCTTAGGACAGGGGTTCACTGAAGCTTTCTTT
CDR3aa: CASSLGQGFTEAFF
j_gene: TRBJ1-1
abundance: .
len: 14
v_gene: TRBV7-2
d_gene: TRBD1

CDR3nt: TGTGCCAGCAGTGAAGTAAGAAACAGGTACGATCAGCCCCAGCATTTT
CDR3aa: CASSEVRNRYDQPQHF
j_gene: TRBJ1-5
abundance: .
len: 16
v_gene: TRBV2
d_gene: .

CDR3nt: TGTGCCAGTAGTGCCCGGACAGGGCAGCCCTACGAGCAGTACTTC
CDR3aa: CASSARTGQPYEQYF
j_gene: TRBJ2-7
abundance: .
len: 15
v_gene: TRBV19
d_gene: TRBD1

CDR3nt: TGCGCCAGCAGTCGACAGGCGAACACCGGGGAGCTGTTTTTT
CDR3aa: CASSRQANTGELFF
j_gene: TRBJ2-2
abundance: .
len: 14
v_gene: TRBV23-1
d_gene: .

CDR3nt: TGTGCCAGCAGCTTAGTAGAGGGTCCCCGCGAGCAGTACTTC
CDR3aa: CASSLVEGPREQYF
j_gene: TRBJ2-7
abundance: once
len: 14
v_gene: TRBV7-8
d_gene: .

CDR3nt: TGTGCCAGCAGCCAATTCAGCAGGAACACCGGGGAGCTGTTTTTT
CDR3aa: CASSQFSRNTGELFF
j_gene: TRBJ2-2
abundance: few
len: 15
v_gene: TRBV14
d_gene: .

CDR3nt: TGTGCCAGCAGTTTATCTCATGGTGGAGGGGTTGGTGAAGCTTTCTTT
CDR3aa: CASSLSHGGGVGEAFF
j_gene: TRBJ1-1
abundance: .
len: 16
v_gene: TRBV28
d_gene: .

CDR3nt: TGTGCCAGCAGCATCTTCGGACGGCGATTCACAGATACGCAGTATTTT
CDR3aa: CASSIFGRRFTDTQYF
j_gene: TRBJ2-3
abundance: .
len: 16
v_gene: TRBV5-6
d_gene: .